The 25 T cell receptor beta chains in this list originate from one sample, sequenced in a study of monozygotic twins with inflammatory bowel disease. After re-calling the 5' RACE reads, TCRdb lists one entry per CDR3 protein, DNA absent. The sample table includes fewer than 550,000 distinct CDR3 sequences. The sample was blood. The origin of the receptors is a human donor with ulcerative colitis or Crohn's disease, or a healthy co-twin of an affected twin (not recorded which).

The genes are TRBV5-1 and TRBJ2-1. CDR3 length equals 14 residues. CDR1 is SGHRS, CDR2 YFSETQ, per germline. CDR3 protein: CASSLGNSYNEQFF.

The CDR3 reads CSARAGWTSGGVNEQFF. The genes are TRBV20-1 and TRBJ2-1; the D gene TCRdb calls, TRBD2, cannot be checked with no DNA. The CDR3 is 17 residues long. Germline values: CDR1 DFQATT, CDR2 SNEGSKA (reference sequence).

This CDR3 is CASSLASGGIDEQYF. The J gene is TRBJ2-7, the V gene TRBV7-2; TCRdb lists TRBD2, though no DNA is available to test this call. Germline CDR1 SGHTA, CDR2 FQGNSA. The CDR3 contains 15 residues.

This chain uses TRBV29-1 with TRBJ1-5. Germline V CDR1 and CDR2: SQVTM, ANQGSEA. This CDR3 has 12 amino acids. CDR3 in amino acids: CSVELENQPQHF.

The rearrangement links TRBV19 to TRBJ1-1. The CDR3 is made up of 15 amino acids. Germline V gene data show CDR1 as LNHDA and CDR2 as SQIVND (reference sequence). CDR3 in amino acids: CASQEQASMNTEAFF.

This chain connects TRBV23-1 to TRBJ2-7; with no DNA, the TCRdb D assignment of TRBD1 cannot be verified. TRBV23-1 is given ORF status, its function remaining uncertain. This CDR3 is built from 12 residues. CDR3 region: CASTSDSYEQYF.

The chain has TRBV4-3 and TRBJ2-7; as DNA is missing, the TRBD1 call by TCRdb cannot be tested. The CDR3 runs 14 residues. Germline CDR1 and CDR2: LGHNA and YSLEER. The CDR3 reads CACSQDRGPYEQYF.

The rearrangement uses TRBV4-2 and TRBJ2-1; TCRdb returns TRBD2, unconfirmable since there is no DNA. Germline CDR1 reads LGHNA; CDR2 reads YNFKEQ. The length of the CDR3 is 15 residues. The CDR3: CASSHSTAENNEQFF.

The V gene is TRBV4-2, the J gene TRBJ1-2; TCRdb designates TRBD1, a call that cannot be tested without DNA. This CDR3 has 19 amino acids. CDR1 LGHNA and CDR2 YNFKEQ come from the germline V gene. CDR3 residues: CASSPIDTRQGFLHYGYTF.

This chain links TRBV20-1 with TRBJ2-2; TCRdb names TRBD2, which stays unverified in the absence of DNA. The CDR3 is made up of 17 amino acids. Germline CDR1 and CDR2: DFQATT and SNEGSKA (reference sequence). This chain's CDR3 is CSARDQGGGQNTGELFF.

The V gene is TRBV7-8, the J gene TRBJ1-6; TCRdb returns TRBD1, unconfirmable since there is no DNA. From germline, CDR1 is SGHVS and CDR2 FQNEAQ. The CDR3 sequence is 15 residues long. CDR3: CASSPDPPGNSPLHF.

The V call is TRBV29-1, the J call TRBJ1-1; TCRdb selects TRBD1, and the lack of DNA leaves this call unchecked. This CDR3 spans 13 amino acids. Germline V CDR1 and CDR2: SQVTM, ANQGSEA. CDR3 amino acids: CSVDNGGKTEAFF.

This chain links TRBV4-2 with TRBJ2-7; TCRdb proposes TRBD1, but this gene call is untestable without DNA. The CDR3 length is 14 residues. CDR1 and CDR2 (germline): LGHNA, YNFKEQ. The CDR3: CASSQERGTTHINF.

The chain couples TRBV5-1 to TRBJ1-1; lacking DNA, the TRBD1 call made by TCRdb goes unchecked. Germline V gene sequence: CDR1 SGHRS, CDR2 YFSETQ. This CDR3 region has 16 residues. CDR3: CASSLWDRLLNTEAFF.

The chain couples TRBV3-1 to TRBJ2-6. Germline assignment: CDR1 LGHDT and CDR2 YNNKEL (reference sequence). The CDR3 is made up of 15 amino acids. The CDR3 region is CASSPRHSGANVLTF.

The chain carries TRBV20-1 and TRBJ1-4; no DNA is available, so the TRBD1 call from TCRdb remains unchecked. The CDR3 consists of 15 residues. Germline values: CDR1 DFQATT, CDR2 SNEGSKA (reference sequence). The CDR3 sequence is CSTLSTGTRNEKLFF.

The V gene is TRBV7-9, the J gene TRBJ1-6. CDR1 and CDR2 (germline): SEHNR, FQNEAQ (reference sequence). The CDR3 is made up of 16 amino acids. The CDR3 reads CASSRGLSQSNSPLHF.

The chain recombines TRBV12-3 or TRBV12-4 with TRBJ2-7; with no DNA, the TCRdb D assignment of TRBD1 cannot be verified. This CDR3 region has 15 residues. The CDR3 protein is CASSLRGDPGYEQYF.

The chain uses TRBV30 and TRBJ1-4; TCRdb calls TRBD1, which cannot be checked without DNA. The CDR3 totals 12 residues. Germline CDR1 GTSNPN, CDR2 SVGIG (reference sequence). The CDR3 loop reads CAWGQGGEKLFF. Using reference TRBV30 and TRBJ1-4 for the parts outside the CDR3, the full variable domain is SQTIHQWPATLVQPVGSPLSLECTVEGTSNPNLYWYRQAAGRGLQLLFYSVGIGQISSEVPQNLSASRPQDRQFILSSKKLLLSDSGFYLCAWGQGGEKLFFGSGTQLSVL.

This chain connects TRBV7-9 to TRBJ2-3; no DNA is available, so the TRBD1 call from TCRdb remains unchecked. This CDR3 spans 15 amino acids. Germline V gene data show CDR1 as SEHNR and CDR2 as FQNEAQ (reference sequence). The CDR3 is CASSFIAPSTDTQYF.

CDR3 amino acids: CASSSPRGSGNTIYF. The V gene is TRBV28, the J gene TRBJ1-3; lacking DNA, the TRBD1 call made by TCRdb goes unchecked. CDR3 length equals 15 residues. Germline V CDR1 and CDR2: MDHEN, SYDVKM.

This rearrangement joins TRBV29-1 to TRBJ2-1; TCRdb proposes TRBD2, but this gene call is untestable without DNA. The CDR3 loop spans 13 amino acids. The germline CDR1 and CDR2 sequences are SQVTM and ANQGSEA. The CDR3 protein is CSVVRMNSGGGFF.

The V call is TRBV7-2, the J call TRBJ2-3. The germline CDR1 and CDR2 sequences are SGHTA and FQGNSA. This CDR3 is built from 13 residues. Here the CDR3 reads CASSLISTDTQYF.

The V call is TRBV5-1, the J call TRBJ2-1; TCRdb selects TRBD1, and the lack of DNA leaves this call unchecked. Germline lookup yields CDR1 SGHRS and CDR2 YFSETQ. The length of the CDR3 is 15 residues. The CDR3: CASSLEGAPYNEQFF.

The chain links TRBV5-1 to TRBJ2-3; TCRdb proposes TRBD2, but this gene call is untestable without DNA. Germline V gives CDR1 SGHRS, CDR2 YFSETQ. The CDR3 runs 18 residues. The CDR3: CASRNQPGLAVSTDTQYF.